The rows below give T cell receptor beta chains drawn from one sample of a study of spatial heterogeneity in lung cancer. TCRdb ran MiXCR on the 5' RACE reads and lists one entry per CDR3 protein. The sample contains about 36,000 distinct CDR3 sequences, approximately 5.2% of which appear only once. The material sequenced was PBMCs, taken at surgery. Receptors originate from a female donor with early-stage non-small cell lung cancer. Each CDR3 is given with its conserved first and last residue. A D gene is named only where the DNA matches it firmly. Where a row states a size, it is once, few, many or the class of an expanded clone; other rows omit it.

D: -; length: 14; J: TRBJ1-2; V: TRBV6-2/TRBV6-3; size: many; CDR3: CASSYQASRGGYTF; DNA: TGTGCCAGCAGTTACCAAGCGTCAAGGGGCGGCTACACCTTC
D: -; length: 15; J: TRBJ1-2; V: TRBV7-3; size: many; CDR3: CASSPTVGVGDGYTF; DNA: TGTGCCAGCAGCCCCACCGTGGGAGTCGGGGATGGCTACACCTTC
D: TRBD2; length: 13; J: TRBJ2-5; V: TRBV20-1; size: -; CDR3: CSVTPLAGETQYF; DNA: TGCAGTGTCACACCACTAGCGGGGGAGACCCAGTACTTC
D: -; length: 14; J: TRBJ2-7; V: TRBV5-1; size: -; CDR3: CASSLSPGIYEQYF; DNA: TGCGCCAGCAGCTTGTCCCCAGGGATCTACGAGCAGTACTTC
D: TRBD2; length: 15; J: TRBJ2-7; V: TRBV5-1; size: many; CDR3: CASSPDGTTLYEQYF; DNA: TGCGCCAGCAGCCCCGACGGGACTACCCTCTACGAGCAGTACTTC
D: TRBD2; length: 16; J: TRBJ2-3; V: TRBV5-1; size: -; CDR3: CASSLGSGSGADTQYF; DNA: TGCGCCAGCAGCTTGGGAAGCGGGAGCGGAGCAGATACGCAGTATTTT
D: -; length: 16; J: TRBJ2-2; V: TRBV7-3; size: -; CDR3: CASSLTGSVSAGELFF; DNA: TGTGCCAGCAGCTTAACAGGGTCCGTTTCGGCCGGGGAGCTGTTTTTT
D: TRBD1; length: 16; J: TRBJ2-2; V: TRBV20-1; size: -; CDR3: CSARRDRGAVVGELFF; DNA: TGCAGTGCTAGAAGGGACAGGGGGGCCGTTGTCGGGGAGCTGTTTTTT
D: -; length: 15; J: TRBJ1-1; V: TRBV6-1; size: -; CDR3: CASSEIGYMNTEAFF; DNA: TGTGCCAGCAGTGAAATTGGTTACATGAACACTGAAGCTTTCTTT
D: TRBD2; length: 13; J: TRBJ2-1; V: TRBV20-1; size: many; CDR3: CSASFRREGGQFF; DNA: TGCAGTGCTAGTTTTCGTAGGGAGGGCGGACAGTTCTTC
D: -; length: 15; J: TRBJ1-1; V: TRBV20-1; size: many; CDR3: CSARPPLGPRGEAFF; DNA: TGCAGTGCTAGACCCCCATTGGGGCCTAGGGGGGAAGCTTTCTTT
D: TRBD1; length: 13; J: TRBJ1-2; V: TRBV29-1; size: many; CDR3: CSVSGQGADGYTF; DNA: TGCAGCGTTTCGGGACAGGGGGCGGACGGCTACACCTTC
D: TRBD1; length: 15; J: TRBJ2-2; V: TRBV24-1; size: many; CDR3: CATSDPGGFAGELFF; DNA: TGTGCCACCAGTGATCCAGGGGGTTTCGCCGGGGAGCTGTTTTTT
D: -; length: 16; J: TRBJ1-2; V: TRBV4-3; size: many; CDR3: CASSPSGTPSLYGYTF; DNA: TGCGCCAGCAGCCCGAGCGGTACACCGTCCCTCTATGGCTACACCTTC
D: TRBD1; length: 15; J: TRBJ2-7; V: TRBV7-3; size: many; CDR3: CASSSTGTGVDEQYF; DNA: TGTGCCAGCAGCTCAACCGGGACAGGGGTTGACGAGCAGTACTTC
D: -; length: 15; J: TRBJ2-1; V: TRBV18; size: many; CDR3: CASSPPRGGDNEQFF; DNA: TGTGCCAGCTCACCACCAAGGGGCGGGGACAATGAGCAGTTCTTC
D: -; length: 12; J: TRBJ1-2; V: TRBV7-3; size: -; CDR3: CASSLGNGGYTF; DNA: TGTGCCAGCAGCTTGGGGAACGGTGGCTACACCTTC
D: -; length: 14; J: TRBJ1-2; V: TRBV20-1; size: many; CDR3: CSAYGGAQPYGYTF; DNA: TGCAGTGCCTACGGGGGGGCCCAACCCTATGGCTACACCTTC
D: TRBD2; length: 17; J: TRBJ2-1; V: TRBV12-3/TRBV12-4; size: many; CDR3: CASSLGSWVAGYNEQFF; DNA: TGTGCCAGCAGTTTAGGATCGTGGGTAGCGGGGTACAATGAGCAGTTCTTC
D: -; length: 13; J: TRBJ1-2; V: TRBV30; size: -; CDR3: CAWERDIYYGYTF; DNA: TGTGCCTGGGAACGGGACATATACTATGGCTACACCTTC
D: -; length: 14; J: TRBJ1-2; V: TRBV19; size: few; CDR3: CASTSGDEYGGYTF; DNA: TGTGCCAGTACCAGTGGGGACGAATATGGGGGCTACACCTTC